The rows below give T cell receptor beta chains drawn from one sample of a study of T-cell reconstitution after alpha-beta-depleted transplantation in children. TCRdb analysed the PCR reads with MiXCR anew, one entry per CDR3 protein. The sample shows about 540,000 distinct CDR3 sequences, around 17% of them seen only once. The specimen comprised PBMCs from the stem cell graft donor, sampled from the stem cell graft. Every receptor here comes from a human donor who donated a stem cell graft to a child with acute lymphoblastic leukemia. The CDR3 runs from the conserved cysteine through the conserved F or W. Fields, in order: clone size, D gene, V gene, J gene, CDR3 DNA, CDR3 protein. D genes are given only for firm matches. Size values are once, few and many counts, or a class for expanded clones, and some rows have none.

abundance: many
d_gene: TRBD1
v_gene: TRBV12-3/TRBV12-4
j_gene: TRBJ2-1
CDR3nt: TGTGCCAGCAGTTTGGGACAGATCTACAATGAGCAGTTCTTC
CDR3aa: CASSLGQIYNEQFF

abundance: many
d_gene: TRBD2
v_gene: TRBV3-1
j_gene: TRBJ2-2
CDR3nt: TGTGCCAGCAGCCAAGCTTCCTACCTAGCGGGAGGGAACACCGGGGAGCTGTTTTTT
CDR3aa: CASSQASYLAGGNTGELFF

abundance: few
d_gene: TRBD1
v_gene: TRBV7-9
j_gene: TRBJ2-7
CDR3nt: TGTGCCAGCAGCGGGACAGGGCTTTCCTACGAGCAGTACTTC
CDR3aa: CASSGTGLSYEQYF

abundance: few
d_gene: NA
v_gene: TRBV5-1
j_gene: TRBJ2-6
CDR3nt: TGCGCCAGCAGCTTGTCGGGGGACGGGGCCAACGTCCTGACTTTC
CDR3aa: CASSLSGDGANVLTF

abundance: few
d_gene: TRBD1
v_gene: TRBV24-1
j_gene: TRBJ2-2
CDR3nt: TGTGCCACCAGTGACGCCGGGACAGGGTGGTCCAACACCGGGGAGCTGTTTTTT
CDR3aa: CATSDAGTGWSNTGELFF

abundance: few
d_gene: TRBD1
v_gene: TRBV5-6
j_gene: TRBJ1-1
CDR3nt: TGTGCCAGCAGCTCGGACAGGGAAGGGAGTGAAGCTTTCTTT
CDR3aa: CASSSDREGSEAFF

abundance: few
d_gene: NA
v_gene: TRBV9
j_gene: TRBJ2-7
CDR3nt: TGTGCCAGCAGCGTAGACCCCAATCAGTACGAGCAGTACTTC
CDR3aa: CASSVDPNQYEQYF

abundance: few
d_gene: TRBD2
v_gene: TRBV20-1
j_gene: TRBJ2-7
CDR3nt: TGCAGTGCCGACACATTTGCTAGCGGGAGGGCTGACGAGCAGTACTTC
CDR3aa: CSADTFASGRADEQYF

abundance: many
d_gene: NA
v_gene: TRBV9
j_gene: TRBJ1-5
CDR3nt: TGTGCCAGCAGCTCCCAGGGTGGTCAGCCCCAGCATTTT
CDR3aa: CASSSQGGQPQHF

abundance: NA
d_gene: TRBD2
v_gene: TRBV12-3/TRBV12-4
j_gene: TRBJ2-1
CDR3nt: TGTGCCAGCAAAATCGGGGGGGCCAATGAGCAGTTCTTC
CDR3aa: CASKIGGANEQFF

abundance: few
d_gene: TRBD1
v_gene: TRBV29-1
j_gene: TRBJ2-7
CDR3nt: TGCAGCGTTACCACAGGGGGATATACGGACGAGCAGTACTTC
CDR3aa: CSVTTGGYTDEQYF

abundance: many
d_gene: TRBD1
v_gene: TRBV6-5
j_gene: TRBJ2-1
CDR3nt: TGTGCCAGCAGTTACTCTGGACAGGGGTACAATGAGCAGTTCTTC
CDR3aa: CASSYSGQGYNEQFF

abundance: NA
d_gene: NA
v_gene: TRBV11-3
j_gene: TRBJ2-1
CDR3nt: TGTGCCAGCAGCTACCCCCTAGGGACTGACAATGAGCAGTTCTTC
CDR3aa: CASSYPLGTDNEQFF

abundance: NA
d_gene: NA
v_gene: TRBV4-2
j_gene: TRBJ1-1
CDR3nt: TGTGCCAGCAGCCAAGATGGGGGCCTAGGGGGGAACACTGAAGCTTTCTTT
CDR3aa: CASSQDGGLGGNTEAFF

abundance: NA
d_gene: NA
v_gene: TRBV29-1
j_gene: TRBJ2-2
CDR3nt: TGCGGTGGGGCCTCCCCCGGGGAGCTGTTTTTT
CDR3aa: CGGASPGELFF

abundance: many
d_gene: TRBD2
v_gene: TRBV6-1
j_gene: TRBJ2-2
CDR3nt: TGTGCCAGCATCCGCTTAGCGGGGAACACCGGGGAGCTGTTTTTT
CDR3aa: CASIRLAGNTGELFF

abundance: few
d_gene: NA
v_gene: TRBV29-1
j_gene: TRBJ1-1
CDR3nt: TGCAGCGTTGAACGGCAGAACACTGAAGCTTTCTTT
CDR3aa: CSVERQNTEAFF

abundance: many
d_gene: NA
v_gene: TRBV20-1
j_gene: TRBJ2-7
CDR3nt: TGCAGTGCCCCTCTAAGACAGAGGGAGCCCTACGAGCAGTACTTC
CDR3aa: CSAPLRQREPYEQYF

abundance: NA
d_gene: NA
v_gene: TRBV7-2
j_gene: TRBJ2-7
CDR3nt: TGTGCCAGCGGCGACTCGACCTACGAGCAGTACTTC
CDR3aa: CASGDSTYEQYF

abundance: few
d_gene: NA
v_gene: TRBV13
j_gene: TRBJ1-4
CDR3nt: TGTGCCAGCAGCTTAAGGGGGGACAATTTGGAAAAACTGTTTTTT
CDR3aa: CASSLRGDNLEKLFF

abundance: few
d_gene: NA
v_gene: TRBV6-1
j_gene: TRBJ1-2
CDR3nt: TGTGCCAGCAGCGGACCGCAGGGCCACTTCTATGGCTACACCTTC
CDR3aa: CASSGPQGHFYGYTF

abundance: NA
d_gene: TRBD1
v_gene: TRBV12-3/TRBV12-4
j_gene: TRBJ2-2
CDR3nt: TGTGCCAGCAGTTTAACAGGGGTTACGGGTACCGGGGAGCTGTTTTTT
CDR3aa: CASSLTGVTGTGELFF

abundance: NA
d_gene: TRBD2
v_gene: TRBV6-5
j_gene: TRBJ2-7
CDR3nt: TGTGCCAGCAGTTACGCAGCCACGGGGGGGGAGCAGTACTTC
CDR3aa: CASSYAATGGEQYF

abundance: NA
d_gene: TRBD2
v_gene: TRBV20-1
j_gene: TRBJ2-7
CDR3nt: TGCAGTGCTAGGGGCCTAGCGGGAGGGCCCGACTCCTACGAGCAGTACTTC
CDR3aa: CSARGLAGGPDSYEQYF

abundance: few
d_gene: NA
v_gene: TRBV19
j_gene: TRBJ2-7
CDR3nt: TGTGCCAGTAGTATTGGGCCCTCCTACGAGCAGTACTTC
CDR3aa: CASSIGPSYEQYF

abundance: few
d_gene: NA
v_gene: TRBV19
j_gene: TRBJ2-7
CDR3nt: TGTGCCAGTAGTATTTCGTCGACAGCAGCCTACGAGCAGTACTTC
CDR3aa: CASSISSTAAYEQYF

abundance: few
d_gene: NA
v_gene: TRBV20-1
j_gene: TRBJ2-1
CDR3nt: TGCAGTACCCCCTACGGGCGCCCCGACAATGAGCAGTTCTTC
CDR3aa: CSTPYGRPDNEQFF

abundance: NA
d_gene: TRBD1
v_gene: TRBV5-1
j_gene: TRBJ2-4
CDR3nt: TGCGCCAGCAGTCTCAGGGGGCGTCTGTACTTC
CDR3aa: CASSLRGRLYF

abundance: NA
d_gene: TRBD1
v_gene: TRBV7-9
j_gene: TRBJ1-5
CDR3nt: TGTGCCAGCAGCTTAGGAAACTTGGTGGGACAGGGGCACAATCAGCCCCAGCATTTT
CDR3aa: CASSLGNLVGQGHNQPQHF

abundance: NA
d_gene: NA
v_gene: TRBV7-3
j_gene: TRBJ2-3
CDR3nt: TGTGCCAGCACCTCGAAACCTAACAGGGATACGCAGTATTTT
CDR3aa: CASTSKPNRDTQYF

abundance: few
d_gene: NA
v_gene: TRBV29-1
j_gene: TRBJ2-3
CDR3nt: TGCAGCTCGGGACTCTCCACAGATACGCAGTATTTT
CDR3aa: CSSGLSTDTQYF

abundance: NA
d_gene: NA
v_gene: TRBV3-1
j_gene: TRBJ1-1
CDR3nt: TGTGCCAGCAGCCAAGATCTACGGACAGCCGAAGCTTTCTTT
CDR3aa: CASSQDLRTAEAFF

abundance: NA
d_gene: TRBD1
v_gene: TRBV25-1
j_gene: TRBJ1-1
CDR3nt: TGTGCCAGCAGTGAAGGACAGGGGGCGAGTGTGACTGAAGCTTTCTTT
CDR3aa: CASSEGQGASVTEAFF

abundance: many
d_gene: NA
v_gene: TRBV6-6
j_gene: TRBJ2-5
CDR3nt: TGTGCCAGCCGGTGGGAGAGGTGGAGCCAAGAGACCCAGTACTTC
CDR3aa: CASRWERWSQETQYF

abundance: few
d_gene: TRBD2
v_gene: TRBV6-4
j_gene: TRBJ2-3
CDR3nt: TGTGCCAGCAGTGTAGCGGGAGAGACCACAGATACGCAGTATTTT
CDR3aa: CASSVAGETTDTQYF

abundance: few
d_gene: NA
v_gene: TRBV7-9
j_gene: TRBJ2-7
CDR3nt: TGTGCCGCGGAAGGGGGCTACGAGCAGTACTTC
CDR3aa: CAAEGGYEQYF

abundance: NA
d_gene: NA
v_gene: TRBV4-2
j_gene: TRBJ2-7
CDR3nt: TGTGCCAGCAGCCAAGCGGAGGGAGTATACGAGCAGTACTTC
CDR3aa: CASSQAEGVYEQYF

abundance: NA
d_gene: NA
v_gene: TRBV12-3/TRBV12-4
j_gene: TRBJ2-7
CDR3nt: TGTGCCAGCAGTTTAGCGGCCCTAGATACCATTGGGTACGAGCAGTACTTC
CDR3aa: CASSLAALDTIGYEQYF

abundance: NA
d_gene: NA
v_gene: TRBV7-9
j_gene: TRBJ2-1
CDR3nt: TGTGCCAGCAGCTTAGTCGGGGGATCGAATGAGCAGTTCTTC
CDR3aa: CASSLVGGSNEQFF

abundance: NA
d_gene: TRBD1
v_gene: TRBV6-1
j_gene: TRBJ1-4
CDR3nt: TGTGCCAGCAGTCTTATCAGGGGGCTAGCGAATGAAAAACTGTTTTTT
CDR3aa: CASSLIRGLANEKLFF

abundance: NA
d_gene: NA
v_gene: TRBV27
j_gene: TRBJ2-7
CDR3nt: TGTGCCAGCAGTTTGACAGCGATATCCTACGAGCAGTACTTC
CDR3aa: CASSLTAISYEQYF

abundance: NA
d_gene: TRBD2
v_gene: TRBV19
j_gene: TRBJ2-1
CDR3nt: TGTGCCAGTACGCCTAGCGGGCTTAATGAGCAGTTCTTC
CDR3aa: CASTPSGLNEQFF

abundance: NA
d_gene: NA
v_gene: TRBV27
j_gene: TRBJ2-7
CDR3nt: TGTGCCAGCAGCTCGCCCCTGGCCTCCTCCTACGAGCAGTACTTC
CDR3aa: CASSSPLASSYEQYF

abundance: NA
d_gene: TRBD2
v_gene: TRBV6-2/TRBV6-3
j_gene: TRBJ2-4
CDR3nt: TGTGCCAGCAGTTACCCTGGGACGGGGGGAAACATTCAGTACTTC
CDR3aa: CASSYPGTGGNIQYF

abundance: NA
d_gene: NA
v_gene: TRBV6-5
j_gene: TRBJ2-1
CDR3nt: TGTGCCAGCGGCCTACAGTACAATGAGCAGTTCTTC
CDR3aa: CASGLQYNEQFF

abundance: NA
d_gene: NA
v_gene: TRBV5-1
j_gene: TRBJ2-1
CDR3nt: TGCGCCAGCAGCTTGGGGGCGTGGGCGAGTGAGCATTTCTTC
CDR3aa: CASSLGAWASEHFF

abundance: NA
d_gene: NA
v_gene: TRBV20-1
j_gene: TRBJ2-7
CDR3nt: TGCAGTGCTAGACTCGGGACAAGGGGCGAGCAGTACTTC
CDR3aa: CSARLGTRGEQYF

abundance: few
d_gene: NA
v_gene: TRBV5-1
j_gene: TRBJ2-1
CDR3nt: TGCGCCAGCAGCTCCAACCGAGGTGAGCAGTTCTTC
CDR3aa: CASSSNRGEQFF

abundance: few
d_gene: NA
v_gene: TRBV2
j_gene: TRBJ1-2
CDR3nt: TGTGCCAGCAGTGAAGATAACTATGGCTACACCTTC
CDR3aa: CASSEDNYGYTF

abundance: many
d_gene: TRBD1
v_gene: TRBV27
j_gene: TRBJ2-3
CDR3nt: TGTGCCAGCAGTTCCCGGGACAGGGATGGCGGGAGCTCAGATACGCAGTATTTT
CDR3aa: CASSSRDRDGGSSDTQYF

abundance: once
d_gene: NA
v_gene: TRBV5-5
j_gene: TRBJ2-1
CDR3nt: TGTGCCTCCACGGGAGTAACTTGGAATGAGCAGTTCTTC
CDR3aa: CASTGVTWNEQFF

abundance: few
d_gene: NA
v_gene: TRBV12-3/TRBV12-4
j_gene: TRBJ2-3
CDR3nt: TGTGCCAGCAGCCCACGGGACTGGTTGAGCACAGATACGCAGTATTTT
CDR3aa: CASSPRDWLSTDTQYF

abundance: NA
d_gene: NA
v_gene: TRBV5-1
j_gene: TRBJ2-1
CDR3nt: TGCGCCAGCAGCTTGGAGCCAGACAATGAGCAGTTCTTC
CDR3aa: CASSLEPDNEQFF

abundance: NA
d_gene: NA
v_gene: TRBV9
j_gene: TRBJ2-7
CDR3nt: TGTGCCAGCAGCGTAGCTCGGGGGTACGAGCAGTACTTC
CDR3aa: CASSVARGYEQYF

abundance: NA
d_gene: TRBD2
v_gene: TRBV12-3/TRBV12-4
j_gene: TRBJ2-1
CDR3nt: TGTGCCAGCAGCCCGGGGACTAGGGTTTACAATGAGCAGTTCTTC
CDR3aa: CASSPGTRVYNEQFF

abundance: few
d_gene: NA
v_gene: TRBV29-1
j_gene: TRBJ2-7
CDR3nt: TGCAGCGTTCGGACAGCCTACGAGCAGTACTTC
CDR3aa: CSVRTAYEQYF

abundance: NA
d_gene: TRBD2
v_gene: TRBV2
j_gene: TRBJ2-7
CDR3nt: TGTGCCAGCAGTGCTACGGGACTAGCGGGAGGACACTCCTACGAGCAGTACTTC
CDR3aa: CASSATGLAGGHSYEQYF

abundance: NA
d_gene: TRBD1
v_gene: TRBV5-6
j_gene: TRBJ2-4
CDR3nt: TGTGCCAGCAGGTTTGACAGGGCCGGCATTCAGTACTTC
CDR3aa: CASRFDRAGIQYF

abundance: few
d_gene: TRBD2
v_gene: TRBV20-1
j_gene: TRBJ2-1
CDR3nt: TGCAGTGCTACCCGACTAGCGGGGGCCTACAATGAGCAGTTCTTC
CDR3aa: CSATRLAGAYNEQFF